In its sample, the clone carrying this T cell receptor beta chain was seen many times. The antigen remains unidentified. Through a sample-barcoded 5' primer and a J-beta primer mix, a second PCR was run for roughly 6 to 12 cycles. TCRdb used MiXCR to reprocess the 5' RACE reads, holding one entry per CDR3 protein. The profile shows roughly 1.5 million distinct CDR3 sequences, approximately 42% of them singletons. This sample was taken from a study of blood T cells in healthy people across ages. The study's findings and limits: Investigators treated diversity estimates from one million T cells as underestimates.

The TCR was taken from a woman between 18 and 29 years old in good health. The sequenced sample was blood.

CDR3 amino acids: CASSQGAHTGELFF. The CDR3 DNA reads as TGTGCCAGCAGTCAGGGGGCGCACACCGGGGAGCTGTTTTTT. V gene TRBV6-2 or TRBV6-3 combines with J gene TRBJ2-2, with 8 bases lining up with TRBD1. Germline V lookup: CDR1 MNHEY, CDR2 SVGEGT. The trim removed 5 bases at V and 3 bases at J, leaving 2 bases unmatched. The CDR3 length is 14 residues.